This T cell receptor beta chain was sequenced in a study of cytomegalovirus exposure and HLA in healthy donors. Whole-study findings and limits: Later genetic work tied a missense DCLRE1C variant to beta-chain V and J trimming. Later, an analysis showed that TCR beta chains associated with HLA were more clonally expanded than others that were equally common. Among TCR beta chains, those listed as cytomegalovirus-associated numbered more than 150.

Use of 60 Vbeta and 13 Jbeta primers characterized the PCR. As originally analysed: Later, an analysis found roughly 80 million unique TCR beta chains, and 8.5 million to 12 million of these were shared. Assay: immunoSEQ multiplex PCR; the TCRdb copy retains only in-frame clones and omits some. The V and J calls and clone size are taken from that table; D and trimming were inferred from the DNA. Its clone listing holds some 70,000 clones. In the case of this clone: What it binds is unknown.

Looked up from germline, CDR1 is GTSNPN and CDR2 is SVGIG (reference sequence). This CDR3 has 13 residues. The germline V and J ends were trimmed by 1 base and 4 bases, with 10 bases remaining between them. Material: PBMCs. The gene calls are TRBV30 and TRBJ2-5; D possibly corresponds to TRBD2 (6 bases). The receptor comes from a man in his forties or fifties in good health and CMV-seronegative. The CDR3 reads CAWSGPGGETQYF. For the CDR3, the DNA is TGTGCCTGGAGTGGACCCGGGGGAGAGACCCAGTACTTC. The whole variable domain, filled in from reference TRBV30 and TRBJ2-5, reads SQTIHQWPATLVQPVGSPLSLECTVEGTSNPNLYWYRQAAGRGLQLLFYSVGIGQISSEVPQNLSASRPQDRQFILSSKKLLLSDSGFYLCAWSGPGGETQYFGPGTRLLVL.